This TCR beta chain was observed in a study of read filtering for tumor transcriptome and immune sequencing. Study results and limitations: This fraction held mixed bone marrow immune cells after CD138-negative sorting. Without single-read clonotypes, shared clonotype proportions correlated more between IR-seq and RNA-seq.

Concerning this clonotype: Its target is unknown. This clone may be a read error of a much larger clone one base away.

This library used 300 to 450 ng RNA and molecular barcoded adaptors spanning alpha/delta and beta/gamma chains. One entry per CDR3 protein results from TCRdb running MiXCR on the reads. The sample carries about 86,000 distinct CDR3 sequences, 9% to 15% recorded once. The CDR3 has 14 amino acids. The specimen sequenced was a population of CD138-negative cells sorted from bone marrow. This sequence joins TRBV12-3 or TRBV12-4 and TRBJ2-7; D ambiguous. The sequence was obtained from a donor over 35 with multiple myeloma. Here the CDR3 DNA reads TGTGCCTGCAGTTCCCGTCTAAAGACCTACGAGCAGTACTTC. Protein sequence: CACSSRLKTYEQYF.